These 26 T cell receptor beta chains originate from one sample sequenced in a study of neurological immune-mediated disorders. TCRdb passed the 5' RACE reads through MiXCR, listing each CDR3 protein once. This table has around 83,000 distinct CDR3 sequences, about 14% appearing once. Material: PBMCs. Receptor source: a woman in her forties or fifties in good health.

This clonotype was seen more than once but under ten times. The V and J genes are TRBV4-1 and TRBJ1-4; 11 bases are shared with TRBD1. The CDR3 length is 17 residues. Trimming removed 0 bases from V and 6 bases from J; junction bases left unmatched: 6. Germline loops: CDR1 MGHRA, CDR2 YSYEKL. The CDR3 region has the DNA TGCGCCAGCAGCCAAGACGCGGACAGGGGGCTGTATGAAAAACTGTTTTTT. Its protein is CASSQDADRGLYEKLFF.

The rearrangement uses TRBV5-6 and TRBJ1-5; tentatively, D is TRBD1 (5 bases). Germline CDR1 and CDR2: SGHDT and YYEEEE. This CDR3 comprises 14 residues. Trimming took 3 bases from V and 3 from J, leaving 10 bases between them. The CDR3 loop is CASSYGANNQPQHF. The CDR3 DNA is TGTGCCAGCAGCTACGGGGCAAACAATCAGCCCCAGCATTTT. The full variable domain, with the rest looked up from reference TRBV5-6 and TRBJ1-5, is DAGVTQSPTHLIKTRGQQVTLRCSPKSGHDTVSWYQQALGQGPQFIFQYYEEEERQRGNFPDRFSGHQFPNYSSELNVNALLLGDSALYLCASSYGANNQPQHFGDGTRLSIL.

This clonotype was counted ten times or more. This sequence joins TRBV12-3 or TRBV12-4 and TRBJ2-5; 9 bases align to TRBD1. This CDR3 is 14 amino acids long. V lost 2 bases and J lost 3; bases outside the gene matches: 1. The CDR3 loop is CASSLRTGEETQYF. DNA of the CDR3: TGTGCCAGCAGTTTAAGGACAGGGGAAGAGACCCAGTACTTC.

There are many counts of this clonotype. V and J are TRBV20-1 and TRBJ1-1; a possible D gene is TRBD1 (6 bases). Germline CDR1 DFQATT, CDR2 SNEGSKA (reference sequence). The CDR3 extends over 12 amino acids. V dropped 6 bases and J dropped 4 bases, with 12 bases sitting between them. The CDR3 protein is CSANRASTEAFF. CDR3 sequence (DNA): TGCAGTGCGAACAGGGCGAGCACTGAAGCTTTCTTT.

Many counts were recorded for this clonotype. This CDR3 is CASSKPGQTPRGFF. CDR3 coding DNA: TGTGCCAGCAGTAAACCGGGACAGACGCCGAGGGGTTTCTTC. The rearrangement joins TRBV6-2 or TRBV6-3 to TRBJ2-1; TRBD1 matches 7 bases. Unmatched junction bases numbered 17, after V lost 5 bases and J lost 16 bases. The germline V gene has CDR1 MNHEY and CDR2 SVGEGT. This CDR3 contains 14 residues.

Of note for this clonotype: One end of the junction is discordant with germline, which a read error may explain. CDR3 protein: CCAFEGGYEQYF. CDR3 nucleotide sequence: TGCTGTGCTTTCGAAGGGGGGTACGAGCAGTACTTC. V gene TRBV20-1 combines with J gene TRBJ2-7; either TRBD1 or TRBD2 may supply D (6 bases each). Germline loops: CDR1 DFQATT, CDR2 SNEGSKA (reference sequence). The CDR3 totals 12 residues.

This clonotype was seen repeatedly, ten times or more. This sequence joins TRBV7-2 and TRBJ2-5, with D perhaps TRBD1 or TRBD2 (8 bases each). Germline-derived CDR1 and CDR2 are SGHTA and FQGNSA. The CDR3 runs 16 residues. Trimming pared 4 bases from V and 4 bases from J, leaving 19 bases between. The CDR3 loop reads CASSWAGQGLGETQYF. The CDR3, as DNA: TGTGCCAGCAGCTGGGCCGGACAGGGACTAGGAGAGACCCAGTACTTC.

There are many counts of this clonotype. The gene calls are TRBV28 and TRBJ2-1, with TRBD2 as a possible D gene (5 bases). The CDR3 loop spans 20 amino acids. With 3 bases removed from V and 0 bases from J, the gap between germline ends came to 24 bases. The germline V gene has CDR1 MDHEN and CDR2 SYDVKM. The CDR3 protein is CASSLPQDARGFLSYNEQFF. CDR3 DNA sequence: TGTGCCAGCAGTTTGCCCCAGGATGCCCGGGGTTTCCTCTCCTACAATGAGCAGTTCTTC.

The gene calls are TRBV5-1 and TRBJ2-7; D tentatively fits TRBD1 or TRBD2 (5 bases each). V was trimmed by 0 bases and J by 4 bases, leaving 11 bases between them. This CDR3 has 14 amino acids. The germline gives CDR1 SGHRS, CDR2 YFSETQ. The CDR3: CASSLGDLNYEQYF. The CDR3 nucleotides are TGCGCCAGCAGCTTGGGGGACCTAAATTACGAGCAGTACTTC.

This clonotype was recorded many times. This sequence joins TRBV5-1 and TRBJ2-5; the D gene is possibly TRBD2 (5 bases). V lost 7 bases and J 3 bases, leaving 19 bases between the germline ends. The CDR3 extends over 15 amino acids. CDR1 and CDR2 (germline): SGHRS, YFSETQ. This CDR3 reads CASGSGSRTKETQYF. The CDR3 bases are TGCGCCAGCGGGTCTGGGAGCAGGACCAAAGAGACCCAGTACTTC.

This clonotype was detected ten times or more. This chain uses TRBV5-1 with TRBJ1-2, with 7 nucleotides matching TRBD1. This CDR3 region has 19 residues. J lost 7 bases, V lost 1 base, and 22 bases had no gene match. Germline assignment: CDR1 SGHRS and CDR2 YFSETQ. DNA of the CDR3: TGCGCCAGCAGCTTGTTCGGGAATACGGAGGGGGCAAGAAGTGGTGGCTACACCTTC. Translated: CASSLFGNTEGARSGGYTF.

The chain links TRBV6-6 to TRBJ1-2; TRBD1 matches at 9 bases. The CDR3 sequence is 14 residues long. After removal of 7 bases from V and 6 bases from J, the junction contained 9 bases not matched to a gene. CDR1 is MNHNY and CDR2 is SVGAGI in the germline V gene (reference sequence). The CDR3 DNA follows: TGTGCCAGCACTCACAGGGGGCGCCGGGATGGCTACACCTTC. Translation: CASTHRGRRDGYTF.

The table lists this clonotype with a few counts. CDR3 bases: TGTGCCAGCAGCTCTCAACAGGGTCCCTACGAGCAGTACTTC. Translation gives CASSSQQGPYEQYF. The V and J genes are TRBV7-9 and TRBJ2-7; D is perhaps TRBD1 (6 bases). Germline values: CDR1 SEHNR, CDR2 FQNEAQ (reference sequence). V shed 4 bases and J shed 2 bases, with 12 bases lying between them. This CDR3 comprises 14 residues.

Concerning this clonotype: This is likely a read error, given that the CDR3 carries no conserved phenylalanine or tryptophan at its end. The chain employs TRBV2 and TRBJ2-7; a weak D match, TRBD2 (7 bases). The V gene lost 3 bases and the J gene lost 5 bases, with 14 bases spanning the gap. CDR1 is SNHLY and CDR2 is FYNNEI in the germline V gene. This CDR3 comprises 14 residues. The CDR3: CASSDRGGIHEQYL. As DNA, the CDR3 is TGTGCCAGCAGTGATAGGGGGGGGATACACGAGCAGTACCTC.

This clonotype was detected many times. This chain joins TRBV5-1 and TRBJ2-3; unclear D gene. Trimming left V 0 bases short and J 5 bases short, with 7 bases between. There are 13 residues in the CDR3. Germline-derived CDR1 and CDR2 are SGHRS and YFSETQ. The CDR3, as DNA: TGCGCCAGCAGCTTGGAAGGGCAAGATACGCAGTATTTT. This codes for CASSLEGQDTQYF. Based on the CDR3 plus reference TRBV5-1 and TRBJ2-3, the full variable domain is KAGVTQTPRYLIKTRGQQVTLSCSPISGHRSVSWYQQTPGQGLQFLFEYFSETQRNKGNFPGRFSGRQFSNSRSEMNVSTLELGDSALYLCASSLEGQDTQYFGPGTRLTVL.

The table lists this clonotype with many counts. CDR3 sequence reads: CASRKQTGWSYNEQFF. In DNA, the CDR3 is TGTGCCAGCAGAAAACAGACAGGGTGGTCCTACAATGAGCAGTTCTTC. The chain combines TRBV6-1 with TRBJ2-1; 7 nucleotides agree with TRBD1. V trimming: 6 bases; J trimming: 1 base; junction bases outside the gene matches: 9. The CDR3 is 16 residues long. Germline CDR1 reads MNHNS; CDR2 reads SASEGT.

This clonotype was counted many times. V gene TRBV5-1 combines with J gene TRBJ1-6; tentative D call: TRBD1 (5 bases). CDR3 size: 14 residues. With 0 bases removed from V and 6 bases from J, the gap between germline ends came to 7 bases. Germline CDR1 SGHRS, CDR2 YFSETQ. The CDR3 sequence is CASSLGDSNSPLHF. The DNA of the CDR3 is TGCGCCAGCAGCTTGGGGGACTCTAATTCACCCCTCCACTTT.

At least ten counts were recorded for this clonotype. The chain combines TRBV10-3 with TRBJ2-2, with a weak D call TRBD2 (6 bases). Germline-derived CDR1 and CDR2 are ENHRY and SYGVKD. The CDR3 contains 17 residues. Trimming stripped 6 bases from V and 1 base from J, with 18 bases between. CDR3: CAIRPSLAQLNTGELFF. For the CDR3, the DNA is TGTGCCATCAGACCATCCCTAGCGCAACTGAACACCGGGGAGCTGTTTTTT.

At least ten counts were recorded for this clonotype. This chain connects TRBV6-5 to TRBJ1-5; TRBD1 agrees at 8 bases. Germline values: CDR1 MNHEY, CDR2 SVGAGI. The CDR3 extends over 13 amino acids. V trimming: 5 bases; J trimming: 7 bases; junction bases outside the gene matches: 4. The CDR3 reads CASSTGGGQPQHF. The CDR3 nucleotides are TGTGCCAGCAGTACAGGGGGTGGACAGCCCCAGCATTTT.

Many counts were recorded for this clonotype. The chain joins TRBV3-1 to TRBJ2-3, with 10 nucleotides matching TRBD1. The V segment lost 1 base and the J segment 6 bases; nucleotides outside the gene matches: 4. The V gene's germline CDR1 is LGHDT and CDR2 YNNKEL (reference sequence). The CDR3 sequence is 15 residues long. CDR3 residues: CASSQVGDRGDTQYF. CDR3 nucleotide sequence: TGTGCCAGCAGCCAAGTCGGGGACAGGGGCGATACGCAGTATTTT.

This clonotype was counted many times. This chain uses TRBV5-1 with TRBJ1-1; TRBD1 aligns across 9 bases. J lost 5 bases, V lost 3 bases, and 8 bases had no gene match. The CDR3 length is 15 residues. CDR1 is SGHRS and CDR2 is YFSETQ in the germline V gene. CDR3 bases: TGCGCCAGCAGCTCGTTGACAGGGGGGGGGACTGAAGCTTTCTTT. It codes for CASSSLTGGGTEAFF.

This clonotype was counted at least ten times. The gene calls are TRBV7-2 and TRBJ1-5; D uncertain. Trimming shortened V by 4 bases and J by 9 bases, and 13 bases separated the two germline ends. This CDR3 region has 13 residues. Germline CDR1 is SGHTA and CDR2 is FQGNSA. The CDR3 DNA reads TGTGCCAGCAGCTCCCGAGCGGCCACGCCCCAGCATTTT. Its translation is CASSSRAATPQHF.

This clonotype was detected ten times or more. This chain connects TRBV20-1 to TRBJ2-7; TRBD2 is a possible D gene (5 bases). CDR1 is DFQATT, CDR2 SNEGSKA, per germline (reference sequence). V was shortened by 3 bases and J by 2 bases, with 11 bases between the two germline ends. This CDR3 spans 13 amino acids. The chain's CDR3 is CSASLLGTYEQYF. In DNA, the CDR3 is TGCAGTGCTAGCCTACTAGGCACCTACGAGCAGTACTTC.

The sample holds many counts of this clonotype. This chain connects TRBV29-1 to TRBJ1-6; D is undetermined. The CDR3 runs 12 residues. CDR1 is SQVTM and CDR2 is ANQGSEA in the germline V gene. The V and J ends lost 7 bases and 9 bases respectively, with 13 bases between them. CDR3 nucleotides: TGCAGCGAGAGGGAGGATAGTTCACCCCTCCACTTT. Its translation: CSEREDSSPLHF.

There are many counts of this clonotype. V and J are TRBV10-2 and TRBJ2-7, with D perhaps TRBD1 (6 bases). V lost 0 bases and J lost 2, with 11 bases in between. Germline CDR1 reads WSHSY; CDR2 reads SAAADI. The CDR3 totals 15 residues. CDR3 sequence: CASSESSGTTYEQYF. In nucleotides, the CDR3 is TGCGCCAGCAGTGAGTCGAGTGGGACAACCTACGAGCAGTACTTC.

In this sample, this clonotype turned up many times. The CDR3 DNA reads TGTGCCAGCAGCTTGACGGGACAGGGGGGGACTGAAGCTTTCTTT. This translates into CASSLTGQGGTEAFF. The chain has TRBV7-8 and TRBJ1-1; 11 positions agree with TRBD1. The CDR3 has 15 amino acids. The ends lost 3 bases at V and 5 bases at J; junction bases unmatched: 5. The germline V gene encodes CDR1 SGHVS and CDR2 FQNEAQ. The whole variable domain, remainder taken from reference TRBV7-8 and TRBJ1-1, is GAGVSQSPRYKVAKRGQDVALRCDPISGHVSLFWYQQALGQGPEFLTYFQNEAQLDKSGLPSDRFFAERPEGSVSTLKIQRTQQEDSAVYLCASSLTGQGGTEAFFGQGTRLTVV.